The clone carrying this T cell receptor beta chain showed up just a few times. The target antigen is unknown. The sample originates from a study of beta chain features in type 1 diabetes. As for the study in general: Cell yields, gender and age were similar in healthy donors and patients.

General observations from the study: Comparison showed that naive, central memory and Treg TCRB repertoires appeared more similar among patients than among healthy donors. Patients with type 1 diabetes carried fewer insertions and had more deletions at their VDJ junctions. Cells with high TCR expression could be over-represented by cDNA sequencing.

The CDR3 consists of 15 residues. The V gene lost 9 bases and the J gene lost 5 bases, with 19 bases spanning the gap. CDR1 and CDR2 (germline): LNHDA, SQIVND (reference sequence). Expressed TCRB transcripts were sequenced, since all the RNA that had been isolated was reverse transcribed. TCRdb's table, derived via immunoSEQ multiplex PCR, lists solely in-frame clones and lacks some. Seen here are about 250,000 clones, less than 15% observed once, and the top ten hold approximately 0.024%. The source is a woman in her 40s in good health. J is TRBJ2-2 and V is TRBV19; D may be TRBD1 (6 bases). Material for sequencing was naive CD4+ T cells from blood. In nucleotides, the CDR3 is TGTGCCAGCGCCGGGGCAGGGGTTGGGACCGGGGAGCTGTTTTTT. Its protein product is CASAGAGVGTGELFF.